This T cell receptor (beta chain) originates from a study of neurological immune-mediated disorders. Whole-study results and caveats: Any association between clinical or MRI features and the multiple sclerosis repertoire cluster was absent.

5'RACE employing 10-nucleotide random UMIs yielded the cDNA. TCRdb itself ran the 5' RACE reads through MiXCR, one entry per CDR3 protein. Among 85,000 to 100,000 distinct CDR3 sequences listed, 3% to 4.5% were seen once. The CDR3 totals 15 residues. Germline values: CDR1 KGHSH, CDR2 LQKENI. 2 million unsorted PBMCs were stored in RNAlater at -80 °C before RNA extraction. This clonotype was picked up a small number of times. Its target is unknown. A much bigger clone sits one base away, suggesting this may be a read error. The sequenced sample consisted of PBMCs. V gene TRBV18 combines with J gene TRBJ1-1; D call uncertain. The TCR originated in a woman aged 18 to 35 with multiple sclerosis. In DNA, the CDR3 is TGTGCCAGCTCACCGGAGACCCCAAGGCCCACTGAAACTTTCTTT. Residues: CASSPETPRPTETFF.